This paragraph reports one TCR beta chain. Its matching antigen is unknown. The CDR3 has 16 residues. Trimming pared 0 bases from V and 0 bases from J, leaving 12 bases between. Looked up from germline, CDR1 is ENHRY and CDR2 is SYGVKD. The sample belongs to a study of post-analysis software for immune sequencing data. cDNA libraries of TCR beta carried unique molecular identifiers. Using its own MiXCR run on the PCR reads, TCRdb lists one record per CDR3 protein. Of 750,000 to 900,000 distinct CDR3 sequences in the sample, around 42% were seen once. Study observations and caveats: TRBV5-6, TRBV5-1 and TRBV20-1 belonged to a set of about five TRBV segments that were more frequent in patients than controls.

The source of this sequence is a girl aged 10 to 17 with multiple sclerosis. What was sequenced was blood. The chain couples TRBV10-3 to TRBJ2-7; D is perhaps TRBD1 (6 bases). CDR3 coding DNA: TGTGCCATCAGTGAGTCGGCCAGGGGATACTCCTACGAGCAGTACTTC. This encodes CAISESARGYSYEQYF.